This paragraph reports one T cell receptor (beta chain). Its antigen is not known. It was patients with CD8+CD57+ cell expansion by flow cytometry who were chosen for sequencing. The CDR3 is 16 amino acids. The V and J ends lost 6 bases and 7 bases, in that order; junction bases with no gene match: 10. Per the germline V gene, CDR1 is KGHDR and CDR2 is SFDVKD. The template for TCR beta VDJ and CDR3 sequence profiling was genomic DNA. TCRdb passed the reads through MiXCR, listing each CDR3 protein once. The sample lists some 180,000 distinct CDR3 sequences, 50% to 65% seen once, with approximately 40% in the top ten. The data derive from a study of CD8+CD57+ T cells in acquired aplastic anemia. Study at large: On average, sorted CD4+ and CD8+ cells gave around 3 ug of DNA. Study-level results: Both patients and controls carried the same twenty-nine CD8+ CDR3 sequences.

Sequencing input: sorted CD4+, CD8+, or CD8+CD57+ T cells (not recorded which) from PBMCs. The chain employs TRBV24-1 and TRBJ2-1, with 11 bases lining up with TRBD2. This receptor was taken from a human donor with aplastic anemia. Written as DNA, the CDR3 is TGTGCCACCAGTTCTCCACCGGGACTAGCGGAGAATGAGCAGTTCTTC. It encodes CATSSPPGLAENEQFF.